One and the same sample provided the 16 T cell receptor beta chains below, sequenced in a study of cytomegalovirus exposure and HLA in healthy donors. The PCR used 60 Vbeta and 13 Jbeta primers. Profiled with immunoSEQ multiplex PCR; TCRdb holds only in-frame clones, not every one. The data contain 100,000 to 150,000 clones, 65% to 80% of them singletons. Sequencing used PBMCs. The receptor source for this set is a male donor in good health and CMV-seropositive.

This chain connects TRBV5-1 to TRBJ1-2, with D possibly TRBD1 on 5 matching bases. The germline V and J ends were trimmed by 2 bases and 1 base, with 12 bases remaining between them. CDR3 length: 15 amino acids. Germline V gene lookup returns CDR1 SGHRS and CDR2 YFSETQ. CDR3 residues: CASSFQGSGNYGYTF. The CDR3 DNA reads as TGCGCCAGCAGCTTTCAGGGTTCGGGTAACTATGGCTACACCTTC.

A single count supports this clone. Here the CDR3 DNA reads TGTGCCAGCAGCCCGGGGACTAGCGGGAGTTTTGAGCAGTTCTTC. Protein: CASSPGTSGSFEQFF. This sequence joins TRBV5-4 and TRBJ2-1, with 14 bases matching TRBD2. The CDR3 runs to 15 residues. The V gene end was trimmed by 4 bases and the J gene end by 9 bases; junction bases not matched to a gene: 6. Germline values: CDR1 SGHNT, CDR2 YYREEE (reference sequence).

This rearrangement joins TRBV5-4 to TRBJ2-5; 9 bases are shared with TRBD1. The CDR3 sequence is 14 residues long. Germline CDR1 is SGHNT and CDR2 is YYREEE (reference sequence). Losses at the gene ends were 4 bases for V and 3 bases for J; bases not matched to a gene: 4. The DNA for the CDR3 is TGTGCCAGCAGCGACCGGGACAGGGAAGAGACCCAGTACTTC. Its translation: CASSDRDREETQYF.

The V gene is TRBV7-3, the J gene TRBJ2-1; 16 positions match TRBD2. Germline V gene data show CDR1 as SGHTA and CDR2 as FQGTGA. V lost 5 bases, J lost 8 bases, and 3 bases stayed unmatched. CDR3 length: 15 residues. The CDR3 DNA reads TGTGCCAGCAGCCCAGGGACTAGCGGGAGGGATGAGCAGTTCTTC. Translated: CASSPGTSGRDEQFF.

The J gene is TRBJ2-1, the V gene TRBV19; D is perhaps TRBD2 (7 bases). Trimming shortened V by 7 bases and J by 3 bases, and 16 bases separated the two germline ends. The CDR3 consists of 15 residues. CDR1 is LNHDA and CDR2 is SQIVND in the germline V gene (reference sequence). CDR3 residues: CASTRGGGIYNEQFF. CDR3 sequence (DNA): TGTGCCAGTACCAGAGGGGGGGGTATCTACAATGAGCAGTTCTTC.

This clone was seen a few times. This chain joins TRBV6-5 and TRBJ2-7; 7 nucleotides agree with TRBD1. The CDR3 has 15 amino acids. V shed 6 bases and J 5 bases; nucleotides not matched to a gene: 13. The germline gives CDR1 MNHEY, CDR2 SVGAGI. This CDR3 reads CASSSTGASVHEQYF. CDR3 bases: TGTGCCAGCAGCTCCACAGGGGCCAGCGTTCACGAGCAGTACTTC.

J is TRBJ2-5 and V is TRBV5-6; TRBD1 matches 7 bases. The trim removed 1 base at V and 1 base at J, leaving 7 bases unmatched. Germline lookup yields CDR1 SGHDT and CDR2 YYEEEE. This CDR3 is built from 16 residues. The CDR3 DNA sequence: TGTGCCAGCAGCTTGCTGATGGGACAGAGCCAAGAGACCCAGTACTTC. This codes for CASSLLMGQSQETQYF.

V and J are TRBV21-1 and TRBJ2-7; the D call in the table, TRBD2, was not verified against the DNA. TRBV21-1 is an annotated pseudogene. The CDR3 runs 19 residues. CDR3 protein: CASSKRVFQASGYSYEQYF. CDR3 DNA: TGTGCCAGCAGCAAAAGGGTTTTCCAGGCGAGCGGCTACTCCTACGAGCAGTACTTC.

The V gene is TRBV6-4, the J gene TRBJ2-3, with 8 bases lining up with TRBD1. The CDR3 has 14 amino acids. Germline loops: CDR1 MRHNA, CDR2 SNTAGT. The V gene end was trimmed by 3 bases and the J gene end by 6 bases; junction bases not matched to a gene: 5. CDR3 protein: CASSETGGGDTQYF. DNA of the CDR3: TGTGCCAGCAGTGAAACAGGGGGAGGTGATACGCAGTATTTT.

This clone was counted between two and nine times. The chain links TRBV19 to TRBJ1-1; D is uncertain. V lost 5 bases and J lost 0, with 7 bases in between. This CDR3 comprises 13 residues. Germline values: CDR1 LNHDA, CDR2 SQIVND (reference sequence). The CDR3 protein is CASSGLLNTEAFF. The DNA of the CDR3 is TGTGCCAGTAGTGGGCTCCTGAACACTGAAGCTTTCTTT. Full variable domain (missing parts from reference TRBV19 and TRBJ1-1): DGGITQSPKYLFRKEGQNVTLSCEQNLNHDAMYWYRQDPGQGLRLIYYSQIVNDFQKGDIAEGYSVSREKKESFPLTVTSAQKNPTAFYLCASSGLLNTEAFFGQGTRLTVV.

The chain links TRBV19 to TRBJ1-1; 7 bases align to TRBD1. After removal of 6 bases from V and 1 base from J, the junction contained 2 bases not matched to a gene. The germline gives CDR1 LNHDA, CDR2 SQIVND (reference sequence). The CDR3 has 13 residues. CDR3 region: CASRWTGNTEAFF. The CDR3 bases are TGTGCCAGTAGATGGACAGGGAACACTGAAGCTTTCTTT.

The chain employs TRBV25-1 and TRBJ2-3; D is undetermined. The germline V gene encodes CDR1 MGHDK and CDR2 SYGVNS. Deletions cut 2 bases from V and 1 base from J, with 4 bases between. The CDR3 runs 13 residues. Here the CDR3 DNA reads TGTGCCAGCAGTGAACCCGGCACAGATACGCAGTATTTT. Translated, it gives CASSEPGTDTQYF.

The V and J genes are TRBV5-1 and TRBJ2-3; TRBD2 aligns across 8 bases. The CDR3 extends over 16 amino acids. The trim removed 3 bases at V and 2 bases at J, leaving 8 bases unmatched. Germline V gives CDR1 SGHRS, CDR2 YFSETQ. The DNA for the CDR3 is TGCGCCAGCAGCTGGGGGGCGGGGGGAACCACAGATACGCAGTATTTT. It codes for CASSWGAGGTTDTQYF.

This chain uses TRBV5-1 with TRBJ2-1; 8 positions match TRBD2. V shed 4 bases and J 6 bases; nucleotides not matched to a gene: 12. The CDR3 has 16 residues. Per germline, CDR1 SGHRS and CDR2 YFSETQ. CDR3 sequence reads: CASSPGIAGSFNEQFF. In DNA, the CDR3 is TGCGCCAGCAGCCCCGGAATAGCGGGGTCTTTCAATGAGCAGTTCTTC.

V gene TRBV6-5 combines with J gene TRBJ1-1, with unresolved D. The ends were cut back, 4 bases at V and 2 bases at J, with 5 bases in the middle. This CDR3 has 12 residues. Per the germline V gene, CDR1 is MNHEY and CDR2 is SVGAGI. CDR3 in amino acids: CASSSGNTEAFF. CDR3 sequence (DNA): TGTGCCAGCAGTTCAGGTAACACTGAAGCTTTCTTT.

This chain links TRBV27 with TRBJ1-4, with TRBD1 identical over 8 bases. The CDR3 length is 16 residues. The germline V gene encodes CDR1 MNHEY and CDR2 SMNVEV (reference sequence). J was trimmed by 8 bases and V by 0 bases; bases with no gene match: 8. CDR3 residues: CASSLSPRTGKEKLFF. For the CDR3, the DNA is TGTGCCAGCAGTTTATCCCCAAGGACAGGGAAGGAAAAACTGTTTTTT.